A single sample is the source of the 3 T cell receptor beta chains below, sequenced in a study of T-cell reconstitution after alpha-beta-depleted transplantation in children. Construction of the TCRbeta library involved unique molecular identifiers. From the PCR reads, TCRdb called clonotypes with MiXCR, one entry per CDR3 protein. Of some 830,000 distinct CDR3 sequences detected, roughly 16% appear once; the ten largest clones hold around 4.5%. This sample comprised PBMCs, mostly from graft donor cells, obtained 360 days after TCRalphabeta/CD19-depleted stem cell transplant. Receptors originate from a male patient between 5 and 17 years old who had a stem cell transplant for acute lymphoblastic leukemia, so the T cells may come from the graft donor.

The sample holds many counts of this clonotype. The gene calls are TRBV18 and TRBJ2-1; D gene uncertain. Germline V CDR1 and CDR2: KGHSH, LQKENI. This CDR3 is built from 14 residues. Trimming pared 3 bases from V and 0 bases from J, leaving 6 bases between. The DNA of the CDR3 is TGTGCCAGCTCACCGGACCTCTCCTACAATGAGCAGTTCTTC. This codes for CASSPDLSYNEQFF.

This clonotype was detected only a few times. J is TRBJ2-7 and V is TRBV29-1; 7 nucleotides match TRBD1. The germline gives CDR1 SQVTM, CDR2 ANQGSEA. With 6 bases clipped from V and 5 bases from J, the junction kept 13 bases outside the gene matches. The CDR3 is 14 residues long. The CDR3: CSVRQGSSSHEQYF. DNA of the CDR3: TGCAGCGTGCGACAGGGCTCCTCCAGTCACGAGCAGTACTTC.

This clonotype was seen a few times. CDR3 sequence reads: CASSQGQGYHEQYF. Written as DNA, the CDR3 is TGCGCCAGCAGCCAGGGACAGGGGTACCACGAGCAGTACTTC. The rearrangement links TRBV4-1 to TRBJ2-7; 10 bases align to TRBD1. Trimming at V came to 3 bases and at J to 5 bases, leaving 4 bases not matched to a gene. Germline CDR1 and CDR2: MGHRA and YSYEKL. The CDR3 sequence is 14 residues long.